A single sample gave rise to the 16 T cell receptor beta chains below, sequenced in a study of T-cell reconstitution after alpha-beta-depleted transplantation in children. Construction of the TCRbeta library involved unique molecular identifiers. MiXCR, applied by TCRdb to the PCR reads, yields one record per CDR3 protein. This sample has 500,000 to 600,000 distinct CDR3 sequences, with roughly 18% found just once. The input for sequencing was PBMCs from the stem cell graft donor, taken from the stem cell graft. These receptors were collected from a human donor who donated a stem cell graft to a child with acute lymphoblastic leukemia.

This clonotype has only a few counts. The chain employs TRBV5-1 and TRBJ1-3; D is possibly TRBD1 (5 bases). Germline V lookup: CDR1 SGHRS, CDR2 YFSETQ. V was shortened by 4 bases and J by 3 bases, with 14 bases between the two germline ends. The CDR3 sequence is 15 residues long. The CDR3, as DNA: TGCGCCAGCAGCCCCCAACAGGCCCTTGGAAACACCATATATTTT. Amino acids: CASSPQQALGNTIYF.

This clonotype has only a few counts. This rearrangement joins TRBV5-5 to TRBJ1-5; no definite D call. The CDR3 length is 14 residues. Germline CDR1 SGHKS, CDR2 YYEKEE (reference sequence). Trimming removed 2 bases from V and 6 bases from J, with 12 bases in between. CDR3 nucleotides: TGTGCCAGCAGCTTCCGACCTTCTCTTCAGCCCCAGCATTTT. This gives the protein CASSFRPSLQPQHF.

The chain couples TRBV5-1 to TRBJ2-1; the match to TRBD1 covers 7 bases. V lost 2 bases, J lost 6 bases, and 8 bases stayed unmatched. CDR1 SGHRS and CDR2 YFSETQ come from the germline V gene. This CDR3 has 15 residues. The CDR3 region is CASSLLNHRGNEQFF. DNA for the CDR3: TGCGCCAGCAGCTTACTCAATCACAGGGGCAATGAGCAGTTCTTC.

V is TRBV24-1 and J is TRBJ2-5; D perhaps matches TRBD2 (7 bases). The V end lost 3 bases, the J end lost 4 bases, and 14 bases lay between the germline ends. Germline V gene sequence: CDR1 KGHDR, CDR2 SFDVKD. The CDR3 is 15 residues long. Here the CDR3 DNA reads TGTGCCACCAGTGATCCCGGGGGCGGGAGAGAGACCCAGTACTTC. Residues: CATSDPGGGRETQYF.

This clonotype was recorded a few times. The chain has TRBV12-3 or TRBV12-4 and TRBJ2-2; D call uncertain. CDR3 length: 16 amino acids. The V and J ends lost 1 base and 2 bases respectively, with 11 bases between them. The CDR3 region has the DNA TGTGCCAGCAGTTTAGGGTCGGCGGTCAACACCGGGGAGCTGTTTTTT. It specifies CASSLGSAVNTGELFF.

A few counts support this clonotype. The V and J genes are TRBV12-3 or TRBV12-4 and TRBJ2-5; D may be TRBD1 or TRBD2 (6 bases each). The CDR3 consists of 14 residues. V lost 5 bases and J 7 bases, leaving 17 bases between the germline ends. Written as DNA, the CDR3 is TGTGCCAGCAGTAGGGGGGCCCAGGGGAGGACCCAGTACTTC. Its protein product is CASSRGAQGRTQYF.

As concerns this clonotype: The junction does not match germline at one end; this may be a read error. CDR3 sequence reads: CSARGGGRANYNEQFF. Here the CDR3 DNA reads TGCAGTGCAAGAGGTGGCGGGAGAGCGAACTACAATGAGCAGTTCTTC. This rearrangement joins TRBV20-1 to TRBJ2-1; 7 bases map to TRBD2. This CDR3 region has 16 residues. The germline CDR1 and CDR2 sequences are DFQATT and SNEGSKA (reference sequence).

This clonotype showed up just a few times. This chain links TRBV27 with TRBJ2-5; the D gene is possibly TRBD1 (5 bases). The V and J ends lost 0 bases and 4 bases respectively, with 18 bases between them. This CDR3 is 17 amino acids long. Germline V gives CDR1 MNHEY, CDR2 SMNVEV (reference sequence). In DNA, the CDR3 is TGTGCCAGCAGTTTATCGTCGTGGGGCACGAACCCAGAGACCCAGTACTTC. Translating it yields CASSLSSWGTNPETQYF.

The chain recombines TRBV20-1 with TRBJ2-1; 11 positions agree with TRBD2. The CDR3 consists of 16 residues. Germline V gives CDR1 DFQATT, CDR2 SNEGSKA (reference sequence). V was clipped by 6 bases and J by 2 bases; unmatched bases: 9. This CDR3 is CSADTTSGMPYNEQFF. The CDR3 DNA reads as TGCAGTGCAGACACGACTAGCGGGATGCCCTACAATGAGCAGTTCTTC.

This clonotype has only a few counts. A read error may be the cause here, since a much bigger clone is one base away. The CDR3 DNA reads TGTGCCAGCAGCTTGGGACACATGAACACTGAAGCTTTCTTT. Its protein is CASSLGHMNTEAFF. This chain uses TRBV5-6 with TRBJ1-1; D unresolved. The CDR3 has 14 amino acids. V lost 0 bases, J lost 0 bases, and 6 bases lay in between. The germline gives CDR1 SGHDT, CDR2 YYEEEE.

The CDR3 DNA is TGTGCCAGCAGCTTAGAGGAAGTGACCGGGGAGCTGTTTTTT. This gives the protein CASSLEEVTGELFF. This sequence joins TRBV7-9 and TRBJ2-2, with D uncertain. The germline V gene has CDR1 SEHNR and CDR2 FQNEAQ (reference sequence). V was clipped by 1 base and J by 5 bases, with 8 bases between them. The CDR3 is made up of 14 amino acids.

This clonotype was detected only a few times. The chain combines TRBV4-1 with TRBJ2-7; D not resolved. The CDR3 sequence is 14 residues long. CDR1 is MGHRA, CDR2 YSYEKL, per germline. Trimming removed 0 bases from V and 3 bases from J, with 9 bases in between. The CDR3 DNA reads TGCGCCAGCAGCCAAGAGGGGATCGACTACGAGCAGTACTTC. It encodes CASSQEGIDYEQYF.

V usage is TRBV5-1 and J usage is TRBJ1-2; maybe TRBD1 (6 bases). Trimming left V 0 bases short and J 4 bases short, with 13 bases between. This CDR3 is built from 15 residues. Germline V CDR1 and CDR2: SGHRS, YFSETQ. The CDR3 DNA reads as TGCGCCAGCAGCTTGGATTCGACAGGTTTCTATGGCTACACCTTC. This codes for CASSLDSTGFYGYTF. Looking up the rest from reference TRBV5-1 and TRBJ1-2 gives the full variable domain: KAGVTQTPRYLIKTRGQQVTLSCSPISGHRSVSWYQQTPGQGLQFLFEYFSETQRNKGNFPGRFSGRQFSNSRSEMNVSTLELGDSALYLCASSLDSTGFYGYTFGSGTRLTVV.

The J gene is TRBJ2-1, the V gene TRBV11-2, with unresolved D. The germline V gene has CDR1 SGHAT and CDR2 FQNNGV. CDR3 size: 14 residues. Trimming removed 3 bases from V and 3 bases from J, with 9 bases in between. The chain's CDR3 is CASSFRAFYNEQFF. CDR3 nucleotide sequence: TGTGCCAGCAGCTTTAGGGCCTTCTACAATGAGCAGTTCTTC.

The chain links TRBV20-1 to TRBJ1-6; 7 nucleotides align to TRBD1. The CDR3 is made up of 17 amino acids. Germline CDR1 and CDR2: DFQATT and SNEGSKA (reference sequence). V lost 2 bases and J lost 4; bases outside the gene matches: 11. The CDR3: CSARPIDREGYNSPLHF. CDR3 bases: TGCAGTGCTAGACCCATCGACAGGGAGGGATATAATTCACCCCTCCACTTT.

The V and J genes are TRBV7-3 and TRBJ2-5; 13 bases map to TRBD2. Germline CDR1 reads SGHTA; CDR2 reads FQGTGA. CDR3 length: 15 amino acids. Trimming cost V 2 bases and J 6 bases; bases outside gene matches: 3. The CDR3 here is CASSLGLAGVQTQYF. The CDR3 nucleotides are TGTGCCAGCAGCTTAGGACTAGCGGGAGTGCAGACCCAGTACTTC.